The clone carrying this T cell receptor beta chain was counted between two and nine times. Its antigen is not known. For the second PCR, which ran for 7 to 11 cycles, a sample-barcoded 5' primer and a J-beta primer mix were used. From the 5' RACE reads, TCRdb called clonotypes with MiXCR, one entry per CDR3 protein. This sample has more than 650,000 distinct CDR3 sequences, with roughly 24% found just once. This sample is drawn from a study of blood T cells in healthy people across ages. Study-wide points: No one knew whether donors had CMV, which possibly confounded expanded clonotype changes. Without sorted subsets, naive and antigen-experienced compartments could not be conclusively compared.

These same data were also listed under a study on T cells of mothers and their children. According to that study: Sample barcodes plus 2-4 random nucleotides came from the M1S primer.

Sequencing was performed on blood. This TCR was recovered from a boy younger than 18 in good health.

Written as DNA, the CDR3 is TGTGCCAGCAGCGCTGAGGACAGGGGCAGAGGGAACACCATATATTTT. This sequence encodes CASSAEDRGRGNTIYF. The rearrangement joins TRBV3-1 to TRBJ1-3, with 9 bases lining up with TRBD1. J gave up 7 bases and V 5 bases, and 12 bases lay outside the gene matches. Germline V lookup: CDR1 LGHDT, CDR2 YNNKEL (reference sequence). CDR3 length: 16 amino acids.